Presented here are 8 T cell receptor beta chains from one specimen sequenced in a study of beta chain features in type 1 diabetes. Every isolated RNA sample was fully reverse transcribed, so sequencing captured expressed TCRB transcripts. Sequencing was performed with immunoSEQ multiplex PCR; in TCRdb, only in-frame clones are kept and a portion is missing. The data show a few hundred thousand clones, over 25% seen once. The material sequenced was naive CD4+ T cells from blood. These receptors were collected from a man younger than 35 in good health.

This clone has only a few counts. This chain connects TRBV19 to TRBJ2-3, with 11 bases fitting TRBD2. Losses at the gene ends were 8 bases for V and 4 bases for J; bases not matched to a gene: 5. CDR3 length: 14 residues. Germline lookup yields CDR1 LNHDA and CDR2 SQIVND (reference sequence). The CDR3 nucleotides read TGTGCCAGTTGCATAGCGGGAGGGCCAGATACGCAGTATTTT. Translating gives CASCIAGGPDTQYF.

This clone appeared a few times. The V call is TRBV28, the J call TRBJ2-7, with TRBD1 as a possible D gene (5 bases). Trimming took off 6 bases at V and 3 bases at J, with 12 bases between the two ends. Germline CDR1 and CDR2: MDHEN and SYDVKM. The CDR3 loop spans 13 amino acids. The CDR3 loop is CASRPTQGYEQYF. The CDR3 DNA reads TGTGCCAGCAGACCGACTCAGGGCTACGAGCAGTACTTC.

The chain combines TRBV20-1 with TRBJ2-3; D gene ambiguous. This CDR3 spans 11 amino acids. Trimming shortened V by 7 bases and J by 2 bases, and 7 bases separated the two germline ends. From germline, CDR1 is DFQATT and CDR2 SNEGSKA (reference sequence). The chain's CDR3 is CSVAITDTQYF. The CDR3 DNA is TGCAGTGTGGCTATCACAGATACGCAGTATTTT.

This clone occurred a few times. The V and J genes are TRBV4-1 and TRBJ2-3; 8 positions match TRBD2. The CDR3 is 15 residues long. Unmatched junction bases numbered 3, after V lost 4 bases and J lost 0 bases. Germline V CDR1 and CDR2: MGHRA, YSYEKL. The CDR3 loop reads CASSPSGGSTDTQYF. DNA for the CDR3: TGCGCCAGCAGCCCGAGCGGGGGTAGCACAGATACGCAGTATTTT.

This chain links TRBV28 with TRBJ2-4; D uncertain. The CDR3 has 14 amino acids. CDR1 is MDHEN, CDR2 SYDVKM, per germline. V dropped 3 bases and J dropped 0 bases, with 6 bases sitting between them. The CDR3, as DNA: TGTGCCAGCAGTTTTTCACTAGCCAAAAACATTCAGTACTTC. It yields the protein CASSFSLAKNIQYF.

This clone was counted only a few times. V and J are TRBV18 and TRBJ2-7, with D maybe TRBD2 (6 bases). The CDR3 consists of 13 residues. The ends were cut back, 5 bases at V and 0 bases at J, with 8 bases in the middle. Germline V gives CDR1 KGHSH, CDR2 LQKENI. The CDR3 region has the DNA TGTGCCAGCTCATACGGGGGCTCCTACGAGCAGTACTTC. The encoded protein is CASSYGGSYEQYF.

This clone came up once. Here the CDR3 reads CAWARDSSGNTIYF. The CDR3 DNA sequence: TGTGCCTGGGCCAGGGATAGCTCTGGAAACACCATATATTTT. The chain is built from TRBV30 and TRBJ1-3; maybe TRBD1 (5 bases). Germline V gene lookup returns CDR1 GTSNPN and CDR2 SVGIG (reference sequence). This CDR3 comprises 14 residues. Trimming shortened V by 5 bases and J by 0 bases, and 11 bases separated the two germline ends.

The V call is TRBV5-1, the J call TRBJ2-3; TRBD2 is a possible D gene (5 bases). The V end was cut by 1 base, the J end by 5 bases, with 11 bases between. Per germline, CDR1 SGHRS and CDR2 YFSETQ. The CDR3 is 14 amino acids. DNA of the CDR3: TGCGCCAGCAGCTTGTCCCAACTAGTAGATACGCAGTATTTT. Amino acid sequence: CASSLSQLVDTQYF.